One and the same sample provided the 7 T cell receptor beta chains below, sequenced in a study of T cell responses to AZD1222 COVID-19 vaccine. The protocol was immunoSEQ multiplex PCR, while the TCRdb copy is restricted to in-frame clones and leaves out a portion. The data contain more than 150,000 clones, 75% to 95% of them singletons. The sequencing used peripheral blood, collected on day 0 of AZD1222 vaccination. Receptor source: an adult in good health.

The chain combines TRBV12-3 or TRBV12-4 with TRBJ1-4, with D tentatively TRBD1 (5 bases). The CDR3 is 13 residues long. V lost 3 bases and J 7 bases, leaving 9 bases between the germline ends. The CDR3 loop reads CASSFGAIEKLFF. Written as DNA, the CDR3 is TGTGCCAGCAGTTTCGGGGCTATTGAAAAACTGTTTTTT.

The V call is TRBV13, the J call TRBJ1-3, with D maybe TRBD1 (6 bases). Germline CDR1 is PRHDT and CDR2 is FYEKMQ (reference sequence). With 6 bases removed from V and 0 bases from J, the gap between germline ends came to 21 bases. This CDR3 contains 18 residues. The CDR3 sequence: CASSRLREGHNSGNTIYF. CDR3 DNA sequence: TGTGCCAGCAGTAGACTCCGAGAGGGACACAACTCTGGAAACACCATATATTTT.

A word on this clone: This sample includes further DNA sequences coding for the same CDR3. The rearrangement links TRBV28 to TRBJ1-1, with unresolved D. The CDR3 is 13 amino acids. CDR1 and CDR2 from the germline V gene are MDHEN and SYDVKM. The ends were cut back, 2 bases at V and 1 base at J, with 5 bases in the middle. The CDR3 nucleotides read TGTGCCAGCAGTTTACCACAGAACACTGAAGCTTTCTTT. This gives the protein CASSLPQNTEAFF. Complete variable domain (other parts from reference TRBV28 and TRBJ1-1): DVKVTQSSRYLVKRTGEKVFLECVQDMDHENMFWYRQDPGLGLRLIYFSYDVKMKEKGDIPEGYSVSREKKERFSLILESASTNQTSMYLCASSLPQNTEAFFGQGTRLTVV.

This chain joins TRBV15 and TRBJ1-5; a weak D match, TRBD1 (6 bases). CDR3 length equals 15 residues. Germline loops: CDR1 LNHNV, CDR2 YYDKDF (reference sequence). Trimming removed 7 bases from V and 3 bases from J, with 16 bases in between. CDR3 protein: CATTGGVHNNQPQHF. For the CDR3, the DNA is TGTGCCACCACGGGGGGCGTGCATAACAATCAGCCCCAGCATTTT.

The chain links TRBV5-1 to TRBJ1-1; D not certain. This CDR3 comprises 14 residues. In germline, CDR1 is SGHRS, CDR2 YFSETQ. V shed 4 bases and J shed 2 bases, with 12 bases lying between them. The CDR3 sequence is CASSPGSANTEAFF. As DNA, the CDR3 is TGCGCCAGCAGCCCTGGTAGTGCAAACACTGAAGCTTTCTTT. Full variable domain (remainder filled in from reference TRBV5-1 and TRBJ1-1): KAGVTQTPRYLIKTRGQQVTLSCSPISGHRSVSWYQQTPGQGLQFLFEYFSETQRNKGNFPGRFSGRQFSNSRSEMNVSTLELGDSALYLCASSPGSANTEAFFGQGTRLTVV.

This clone was observed a handful of times. This chain connects TRBV11-2 to TRBJ2-7, with D possibly TRBD2 on 6 matching bases. The CDR3 length is 14 residues. V lost 4 bases and J lost 6, with 16 bases in between. CDR1 and CDR2 (germline): SGHAT, FQNNGV. CDR3 sequence reads: CASSSRLDIGEQYF. The CDR3 bases are TGTGCCAGCAGCTCCCGACTAGATATCGGCGAGCAGTACTTC.

This chain connects TRBV28 to TRBJ1-1; D is undetermined. Germline-derived CDR1 and CDR2 are MDHEN and SYDVKM. Trimming removed 5 bases from V and 2 bases from J, with 15 bases in between. This CDR3 region has 15 residues. The CDR3 DNA reads as TGTGCCAGCAGTACGGCTTCGACGGTAAACACTGAAGCTTTCTTT. Translated: CASSTASTVNTEAFF.